This T cell receptor beta chain derives from a study of T cells after yellow fever vaccination. Study results and limitations: Weaker in magnitude, the secondary response showed a faster peak on day 5 versus 15.

This clonotype showed up many times. Its antigen is undetermined. A read error may produce the germline difference seen at one junction end. Germline values: CDR1 SGHRS, CDR2 YFSETQ. This CDR3 contains 13 residues. TCRdb fed the 5' RACE reads into MiXCR, producing one record per CDR3 protein. The sample carries 500,000 to 650,000 distinct CDR3 sequences, around 12% recorded once. The chain links TRBV5-1 to TRBJ2-1, with TRBD2 as a possible D gene (6 bases). The TCR sequence derives from a man aged 30-40 years who received the YFV17D yellow fever vaccine. The material sequenced was PBMCs, taken on the day of the yellow fever booster vaccination. The CDR3 sequence is CASSLAPNNEQFF. CDR3 in DNA: TGTGCCAGCAGCCTAGCGCCAAACAATGAGCAGTTCTTC.